This T cell receptor (beta chain) derives from a study of blood T cells in healthy people across ages (dated by TCRdb to 2015 to 2017). Regarding the research as a whole: In model experiments, roughly one uniquely barcoded TCR beta cDNA molecule per two T cells was captured by template switching. Donors were grouped into four age groups: young (average 16 years), middle-aged (roughly 40), aged (about 60) and long-lived (about 89). The study analyzed two additional independent replicas of 1 million unique cDNA reads from the same blood draw for two donors, one aged 18 to 30 and one aged 80 or older. To avoid experimental bias, donors of different ages were spread randomly across the sequencing lanes. To track age-related changes in TCR beta repertoire diversity, the study relied on deep sequencing normalized with unique cDNA molecular identifiers.

This clonotype was seen ten or more times. Its recognized antigen is unknown. Base qualities are not recorded, but no much larger clone differs from it by a single base. The library relied on 5' RACE. The sequencer listed for this sample is Illumina HiSeq 2500. The second PCR ran for about 6 to 11 cycles and used a J-beta primer mix along with a sample-barcoded 5' primer. Each TCR beta cDNA molecule received a unique molecular identifier from a template-switch 5' adaptor carrying 12 random nucleotides. At least 2.5 million CDR3-containing paired-end reads were obtained from each sample. The Mint cDNA synthesis kit, primed by a TRBC-specific oligonucleotide, was used to synthesize first-strand cDNA from all RNA. All cDNA was treated with uracil-DNA glycosylase and then went through a first 18-cycle PCR with the universal primers M1SS and BC2_uni_R. Regarding the original processing steps: Normalization of each sample was performed by random selection of 1 million high-quality reads, each carrying a distinct molecular identifier. Instead of being binned into consensus sequences, reads with shared molecular identifiers were discarded. MiTCR, run with a Q25 quality threshold and the strictest error-elimination algorithm, handled CDR3 identification, clonotype clustering and error correction. A nonparametric unseen species model using Euler transformation provided a lower-bound estimate of total TCR beta diversity. Clones were called with MiXCR by TCRdb after fastp trimmed the public reads at Q25, and only in-frame beta chains were retained. Identical CDR3 protein sequences are pooled into one entry, listed with their most common genes and DNA. V and J calls and clone size were set by TCRdb, not the authors. This sample comprises around 1,700,000 distinct CDR3 sequences, roughly 27% of them detected only once. The ten largest clones add up to 7.7% of the sample.

On the study overall, not on this receptor specifically: A strong correlation was found between observed TCR beta diversity and the percentage of naive T cells measured by flow cytometry. Conclusive comparison of naive and antigen-experienced compartments was prevented by the profiling of bulk unsorted PBMCs. Estimates of total diversity based on one million sequenced T cells were considered lower bounds and underestimates. Compared with the aged group, the long-lived group had more naive CD4+ T cells, fewer expanded clones and increased TCR diversity, a pattern suggesting age selection. Because the CMV infection status of the donors was unknown, age-related changes in expanded clonotypes may potentially have been confounded. As age increased, observed TCR beta diversity per million T cells dropped in a roughly linear way, and a significant reduction was already evident by age about 40.

The 40 or so donors, aged 6 to 90 years, were systemically healthy Caucasian individuals from Russia. Ten milliliters of peripheral blood were drawn from each donor into EDTA-treated Vacutainer tubes. Ficoll-Paque density-gradient centrifugation was used to isolate PBMCs, with at least 7 million per sample. Total RNA, at least 5.5 micrograms per sample, was extracted from PBMCs with Trizol reagent. Naive CD45RAhigh/CD27high T cell percentages were measured by flow cytometry on a PBMC aliquot from every donor. The CDR3 spans 14 residues, from the cysteine through the phenylalanine. Only CDR3 DNA remains: 42 bases, in frame from the first base. The trim is 3 bases for V and 3 bases for J, with a gap of 12 bases between the germline ends. The CDR1 and CDR2 encoded by the germline V gene are SGHTA and FQGNSA.

The V and J genes are TRBV7-2 and TRBJ2-7; the D segment is perhaps TRBD1 or TRBD2, each sharing 5 matched bases. This sequence was found in a woman under 40 in good health. The sequenced material came from blood. Here is the DNA: TGTGCCAGCAGCTTGGGACCCCGAGGCTACGAGCAGTACTTC. Its protein is CASSLGPRGYEQYF.